The 28 T cell receptor beta chains listed next were all sequenced from one sample in a study of cytomegalovirus exposure and HLA in healthy donors. Sequenced by immunoSEQ multiplex PCR; TCRdb stores in-frame clones only, minus some. The sample lists 110,000 to 150,000 clones; roughly 87% were seen once. Sequenced sample: PBMCs. The receptors come from a woman aged 18-29 years in good health and CMV-seropositive.

The chain has TRBV7-8 and TRBJ1-2; TRBD1 matches 12 bases. This CDR3 is built from 14 residues. V shed 0 bases and J 8 bases; nucleotides not matched to a gene: 1. Germline V gene sequence: CDR1 SGHVS, CDR2 FQNEAQ. CDR3 region: CASSLAGTGGGYTF. Written as DNA, the CDR3 is TGTGCCAGCAGCTTAGCTGGGACAGGGGGCGGCTACACCTTC.

The chain couples TRBV5-1 to TRBJ2-4; D perhaps matches TRBD1 (7 bases). This CDR3 has 15 residues. Trimming pared 4 bases from V and 2 bases from J, leaving 13 bases between. Germline V gene data show CDR1 as SGHRS and CDR2 as YFSETQ. CDR3 in DNA: TGCGCCAGCAGCGGGGCAGGGGGGACCAAAAACATTCAGTACTTC. Protein sequence: CASSGAGGTKNIQYF.

This chain connects TRBV7-2 to TRBJ1-1; no clear D gene. The length of the CDR3 is 16 residues. The germline V and J ends were trimmed by 4 bases and 1 base, with 16 bases remaining between them. In germline, CDR1 is SGHTA, CDR2 FQGNSA. CDR3 loop: CASSSPVTIGNTEAFF. In nucleotides, the CDR3 is TGTGCCAGCAGCTCGCCGGTGACAATCGGGAACACTGAAGCTTTCTTT.

The chain recombines TRBV2 with TRBJ2-5, with a tentative D call TRBD1 (5 bases). Trimming took off 6 bases at V and 4 bases at J, with 6 bases between the two ends. The CDR3 extends over 11 amino acids. Germline values: CDR1 SNHLY, CDR2 FYNNEI. In nucleotides, the CDR3 is TGTGCCAGCAGCCAGGGAGAGACCCAGTACTTC. Its protein is CASSQGETQYF.

The chain uses TRBV5-1 and TRBJ2-7, with 7 bases lining up with TRBD1. CDR3 length: 17 amino acids. V lost 0 bases to trimming and J lost 7 bases; unmatched junction nucleotides: 16. Germline values: CDR1 SGHRS, CDR2 YFSETQ. Here the CDR3 reads CASSLEERGRGRCEQYF. CDR3 DNA sequence: TGCGCCAGCAGCTTGGAAGAGAGGGGCAGGGGGAGATGTGAGCAGTACTTC.

This chain uses TRBV5-1 with TRBJ1-1; D is perhaps TRBD1 (6 bases). The V gene lost 2 bases and the J gene lost 8 bases, with 10 bases spanning the gap. The CDR3 length is 12 residues. CDR1 and CDR2 (germline): SGHRS, YFSETQ. CDR3: CASSFNQGEAFF. The CDR3 nucleotides read TGCGCCAGCAGCTTTAATCAGGGGGAAGCTTTCTTT.

The chain has TRBV2 and TRBJ2-3; 9 bases match TRBD2. CDR1 is SNHLY, CDR2 FYNNEI, per germline. CDR3 length: 13 residues. Trimming took 7 bases from V and 6 from J; bases not matched to a gene: 5. The CDR3 region has the DNA TGTGCCAGCATTCTAGGACTAGCGGATACGCAGTATTTT. Translated, it gives CASILGLADTQYF.

The V gene is TRBV25-1, the J gene TRBJ1-1; D may be TRBD1 (6 bases). This CDR3 is built from 15 residues. V gave up 4 bases and J gave up 0 bases, with 12 bases separating them. The germline CDR1 and CDR2 sequences are MGHDK and SYGVNS. The CDR3 here is CASSATGILNTEAFF. CDR3 in DNA: TGTGCCAGCAGTGCCACAGGGATCCTGAACACTGAAGCTTTCTTT.

The chain is built from TRBV30 and TRBJ1-1; D is perhaps TRBD1 (5 bases). There are 13 residues in the CDR3. V was pared by 3 bases and J by 3 bases, with 11 bases between. The germline gives CDR1 GTSNPN, CDR2 SVGIG (reference sequence). DNA of the CDR3: TGTGCCTGGAGGAGGAGGGGTGACACTGAAGCTTTCTTT. This codes for CAWRRRGDTEAFF.

The V and J genes are TRBV6-1 and TRBJ1-5, with 7 positions matching TRBD1. Per the germline V gene, CDR1 is MNHNS and CDR2 is SASEGT. The CDR3 runs to 15 residues. The trim removed 6 bases at V and 0 bases at J, leaving 5 bases unmatched. This chain's CDR3 is CASRDRVSSNQPQHF. The CDR3 DNA reads as TGTGCCAGCAGAGACAGGGTCAGTAGCAATCAGCCCCAGCATTTT.

The chain carries TRBV5-1 and TRBJ1-2, with a tentative D call TRBD1 (6 bases). CDR1 is SGHRS, CDR2 YFSETQ, per germline. This CDR3 comprises 13 residues. Between the trimmed V and J ends, which lost 2 bases and 8 bases, there was a span of 13 bases. CDR3 protein: CASSLQGSEGYTF. The CDR3 coding sequence is TGCGCCAGCAGCTTACAGGGATCTGAGGGCTACACCTTC.

The rearrangement joins TRBV4-2 to TRBJ2-4; 12 positions agree with TRBD2. Germline V CDR1 and CDR2: LGHNA, YNFKEQ. The CDR3 covers 19 residues. With V trimmed by 1 base and J by 0 bases, 7 bases remained unmatched. The DNA for the CDR3 is TGTGCCAGCAGCCAAGGGCTAGCGGGGGGGACCCTAGCCAAAAACATTCAGTACTTC. Translation gives CASSQGLAGGTLAKNIQYF.

The chain recombines TRBV7-9 with TRBJ2-6; 8 nucleotides align to TRBD2. This CDR3 contains 19 residues. The trim removed 2 bases at V and 1 base at J, leaving 10 bases unmatched. Germline CDR1 and CDR2: SEHNR and FQNEAQ (reference sequence). CDR3 sequence reads: CASSLKAGGYVSGANVLTF. DNA of the CDR3: TGTGCCAGCAGCTTAAAGGCGGGGGGCTACGTTTCTGGGGCCAACGTCCTGACTTTC.

V gene TRBV20-1 combines with J gene TRBJ1-1; 8 bases agree with TRBD1. Losses at the gene ends were 7 bases for V and 3 bases for J; bases not matched to a gene: 1. Germline-derived CDR1 and CDR2 are DFQATT and SNEGSKA (reference sequence). The CDR3 runs 11 residues. The CDR3 DNA is TGCAGTGAACAGGGGGACACTGAAGCTTTCTTT. Encoded protein: CSEQGDTEAFF.

The J gene is TRBJ1-6, the V gene TRBV10-3, with 11 bases matching TRBD1. The CDR3 runs 14 residues. In germline, CDR1 is ENHRY, CDR2 SYGVKD. Germline trimming cut 11 bases from V and 10 bases from J; bases unmatched to any gene: 10. The CDR3 DNA follows: TGTGCCGCCGGGCGGGACAGGGGGTGGTCACCCCTCCACTTT. This codes for CAAGRDRGWSPLHF.

The rearrangement links TRBV7-6 to TRBJ1-2; TRBD1 aligns across 8 bases. Per the germline V gene, CDR1 is SGHVS and CDR2 is FNYEAQ. Trimming removed 5 bases from V and 4 bases from J; junction bases left unmatched: 6. The CDR3 spans 14 residues. CDR3 residues: CASSPQGASYGYTF. In DNA form, the CDR3 reads TGTGCCAGCAGCCCCCAGGGGGCTAGCTATGGCTACACCTTC.

V usage is TRBV7-2 and J usage is TRBJ1-2, with 7 positions matching TRBD1. The ends lost 5 bases at V and 8 bases at J; junction bases unmatched: 5. The CDR3 length is 12 residues. CDR1 is SGHTA and CDR2 is FQGNSA in the germline V gene. The CDR3 protein is CASSGYRGGYTF. In DNA, the CDR3 is TGTGCCAGCAGCGGGTACAGGGGCGGCTACACCTTC.

The chain has TRBV11-2 and TRBJ2-6, with D possibly matching TRBD1 (5 bases). Germline CDR1 SGHAT, CDR2 FQNNGV. V lost 4 bases, J lost 0 bases, and 19 bases lay in between. The CDR3 runs 19 residues. The CDR3 DNA reads TGTGCCAGCAGCTCCCGGGCTAGGGGCCATTACTCTGGGGCCAACGTCCTGACTTTC. Translated, it gives CASSSRARGHYSGANVLTF.

The chain couples TRBV7-2 to TRBJ2-7, with 9 bases fitting TRBD2. The J segment lost 2 bases and the V segment lost 0 bases, leaving 8 bases of the junction unmatched. The CDR3 sequence is 17 residues long. Germline V gives CDR1 SGHTA, CDR2 FQGNSA. CDR3 region: CASSLAGSGGATYEQYF. CDR3 coding DNA: TGTGCCAGCAGCTTAGCGGGTAGCGGGGGCGCTACCTACGAGCAGTACTTC.

The chain carries TRBV9 and TRBJ2-3; perhaps TRBD2 as D (6 bases). Trimming shortened V by 4 bases and J by 5 bases, and 17 bases separated the two germline ends. The CDR3 extends over 15 amino acids. In germline, CDR1 is SGDLS, CDR2 YYNGEE. DNA for the CDR3: TGTGCCAGCAGCCGCCTAGGTGGGGGGAAAGATACGCAGTATTTT. Translation gives CASSRLGGGKDTQYF.

This chain joins TRBV28 and TRBJ1-5, with 9 bases identical to TRBD1. Germline V CDR1 and CDR2: MDHEN, SYDVKM. The CDR3 extends over 17 amino acids. Losses at the gene ends were 2 bases for V and 8 bases for J; bases not matched to a gene: 13. CDR3 coding DNA: TGTGCCAGCAGTTTACGTCTAGGGACAGGGACCCTAGAGCCCCAGCATTTT. This sequence encodes CASSLRLGTGTLEPQHF.

The table lists this clone with a count of one. This chain joins TRBV11-2 and TRBJ2-1; possible D gene TRBD2, 6 bases. Germline CDR1 and CDR2: SGHAT and FQNNGV. This CDR3 has 15 amino acids. V was trimmed by 1 base and J by 9 bases, leaving 16 bases between them. The CDR3 is CASSLVLGLYLEQFF. The CDR3, as DNA: TGTGCCAGCAGCTTAGTTCTGGGACTTTACCTTGAGCAGTTCTTC.

The rearrangement joins TRBV6-5 to TRBJ2-7, with 8 bases that match TRBD1. V was clipped by 4 bases and J by 4 bases; unmatched bases: 12. Germline V gene data show CDR1 as MNHEY and CDR2 as SVGAGI. The CDR3 length is 16 residues. This CDR3 is CASSFLDRGFLYEQYF. For the CDR3, the DNA is TGTGCCAGCAGTTTTTTAGACAGGGGCTTTTTGTACGAGCAGTACTTC.

The chain couples TRBV5-5 to TRBJ1-1; 7 nucleotides agree with TRBD1. The ends lost 4 bases at V and 6 bases at J; junction bases unmatched: 6. The germline V gene encodes CDR1 SGHKS and CDR2 YYEKEE (reference sequence). The CDR3 consists of 13 residues. The CDR3 DNA reads TGTGCCAGCAGCCAGAACAGGGGCGCTGAAGCTTTCTTT. Its protein is CASSQNRGAEAFF.

This chain connects TRBV21-1 to TRBJ1-6; the table's D call, TRBD1, has no DNA check behind it. TRBV21-1 is a listed pseudogene. The CDR3 has 15 amino acids. This chain's CDR3 is CASRRQVVDNSPLHF. Here the CDR3 DNA reads TGTGCCAGCAGGAGACAGGTAGTAGATAATTCACCCCTCCACTTT.

The chain recombines TRBV5-1 with TRBJ1-6; D is perhaps TRBD1 (5 bases). CDR1 and CDR2 from the germline V gene are SGHRS and YFSETQ. Trimming cost V 1 base and J 6 bases, with 11 bases left between them. This CDR3 is 15 amino acids long. CDR3 sequence reads: CASSLQGEGNSPLHF. CDR3 bases: TGCGCCAGCAGCTTGCAAGGGGAAGGTAATTCACCCCTCCACTTT.

This clone occurred a few times. The chain combines TRBV5-4 with TRBJ1-2; TRBD1 matches 7 bases. In germline, CDR1 is SGHNT, CDR2 YYREEE (reference sequence). The CDR3 spans 17 residues. V lost 3 bases and J lost 0; bases outside the gene matches: 11. CDR3 sequence reads: CASSSSRDSLSNYGYTF. The CDR3 nucleotides read TGTGCCAGCAGCTCTAGCCGGGACAGCCTTTCTAACTATGGCTACACCTTC.

The rearrangement uses TRBV19 and TRBJ1-5; D perhaps matches TRBD1 (5 bases). This CDR3 has 18 amino acids. Germline V CDR1 and CDR2: LNHDA, SQIVND (reference sequence). Trimming left V 1 base short and J 5 bases short, with 21 bases between. This CDR3 is CASSIGGIGAGPDQPQHF. CDR3 in DNA: TGTGCCAGTAGTATAGGCGGGATAGGAGCAGGGCCCGATCAGCCCCAGCATTTT.